These T cell receptor beta chains were read from a single sample in a study of blood T cell repertoires in COVID-19. Profiled with immunoSEQ multiplex PCR; TCRdb holds only in-frame clones, not every one. The sample carries about 100,000 clones, roughly 87% recorded once. Sequenced: peripheral blood. The receptors stem from a man aged 25 to 40 in a cohort sampled during active COVID-19. Each CDR3 is given with its conserved first and last residue. A D gene is named only where the DNA matches it firmly. Only some rows state a clone size, as once, few, many or a class for expanded clones.

v_gene,j_gene,abundance,d_gene,CDR3aa,CDR3nt
TRBV3-1/TRBV3-2,TRBJ2-5,NA,TRBD2,CASSWIRLAGGTSETQYF,TGTGCCAGCAGCTGGATCCGACTAGCGGGGGGCACGTCCGAGACCCAGTACTTC
TRBV7-2,TRBJ1-3,NA,NA,CASSPTPGYGNTIYF,TGTGCCAGCAGCCCCACCCCAGGGTACGGAAACACCATATATTTT
TRBV11-2,TRBJ1-2,NA,NA,CASSLNRGYGYTF,TGTGCCAGCAGCTTAAATAGGGGCTATGGCTACACCTTC
TRBV9,TRBJ2-3,NA,TRBD2,CASSAASGGTDTQYF,TGTGCCAGCAGCGCGGCTAGCGGGGGCACAGATACGCAGTATTTT
TRBV18,TRBJ1-2,NA,TRBD1,CASSPLNLRQGDSYTF,TGTGCCAGCTCACCACTCAATTTAAGACAGGGTGATAGCTACACCTTC
TRBV7-6,TRBJ2-1,NA,TRBD2,CASSSLSGGLYNEQFF,TGTGCCAGCAGCTCTCTTAGCGGGGGCTTATACAATGAGCAGTTCTTC
TRBV2,TRBJ2-1,NA,NA,CASSDEGSYNEQFF,TGTGCCAGCAGTGACGAGGGCTCCTACAATGAGCAGTTCTTC
TRBV19,TRBJ2-7,NA,NA,CASSTSGGEQYF,TGTGCCAGTAGTACGAGTGGCGGCGAGCAGTACTTC
TRBV10-3,TRBJ1-5,NA,TRBD1,CAISESRQGEQPQHF,TGTGCCATCAGTGAGTCGAGACAGGGAGAGCAGCCCCAGCATTTT
TRBV5-1,TRBJ1-1,few,NA,CASSLDQGTTEAFF,TGCGCCAGCAGCTTGGATCAGGGGACCACTGAAGCTTTCTTT
TRBV30,TRBJ1-4,NA,NA,CAWSIGSLRREKLFF,TGTGCCTGGAGTATTGGGTCCCTTAGGAGGGAAAAACTGTTTTTT
TRBV10-3,TRBJ2-7,NA,NA,CAISERGAPSEQYF,TGTGCCATCAGTGAGCGGGGGGCCCCCAGCGAGCAGTACTTC
TRBV10-3,TRBJ2-7,NA,TRBD1,CAIQRQGKDYEQYF,TGTGCCATCCAGCGACAGGGTAAAGATTACGAGCAGTACTTC
TRBV27,TRBJ2-7,NA,TRBD1,CASSLLGQGGEQYF,TGTGCCAGCAGTTTGCTGGGACAGGGGGGCGAGCAGTACTTC
TRBV19,TRBJ2-3,NA,TRBD1,CATKLHLSPGQGAADTQYF,TGTGCCACTAAACTCCACCTGTCTCCGGGACAGGGGGCGGCAGATACGCAGTATTTT
TRBV5-6,TRBJ1-1,NA,NA,CASSFSGFTDTEAFF,TGTGCCAGCAGCTTTTCGGGGTTTACGGACACTGAAGCTTTCTTT
TRBV3-1/TRBV3-2,TRBJ1-2,NA,NA,CASSQADRPNYGYTF,TGTGCCAGCAGCCAAGCGGACAGACCTAACTATGGCTACACCTTC
TRBV4-1,TRBJ1-2,NA,TRBD1,CASSPGDRDAGYTF,TGCGCCAGCAGCCCCGGCGACAGGGACGCGGGCTACACCTTC
TRBV6-5,TRBJ1-2,NA,TRBD1,CASSTGQGNGYTF,TGTGCCAGCAGTACGGGACAGGGCAACGGCTACACCTTC
TRBV21-1,TRBJ1-6,NA,NA,CASSKFPWGPNNSPLHF,TGTGCCAGCAGCAAATTCCCGTGGGGGCCTAATAATTCACCCCTCCACTTT
TRBV5-1,TRBJ2-3,NA,TRBD2,CASSFGSGGASDTQYF,TGCGCCAGCAGCTTTGGTTCCGGGGGGGCCTCAGATACGCAGTATTTT
TRBV19,TRBJ2-7,once,TRBD1,CASRISQGNEQYF,TGTGCCAGTAGAATCTCACAGGGGAACGAGCAGTACTTC
TRBV3-1/TRBV3-2,TRBJ2-7,NA,NA,CASSQEWLRVQYF,TGTGCCAGCAGCCAGGAGTGGTTGAGGGTGCAGTACTTC
TRBV7-9,TRBJ2-3,NA,TRBD2,CASSLVRGGTDTQYF,TGTGCCAGCAGCTTAGTGCGGGGGGGCACAGATACGCAGTATTTT
TRBV7-2,TRBJ2-7,NA,NA,CASSLAEGYEQYF,TGTGCCAGCAGCTTAGCGGAGGGGTACGAGCAGTACTTC
TRBV5-6,TRBJ2-1,NA,TRBD1,CASSAQGVLVNEQFF,TGTGCCAGCAGCGCACAGGGGGTTTTGGTTAATGAGCAGTTCTTC
TRBV6-5,TRBJ2-7,NA,NA,CASSYSFGYEQYF,TGTGCCAGCAGTTACTCGTTCGGGTACGAGCAGTACTTC
TRBV15,TRBJ2-3,NA,NA,CATSSGKRLLVSTDTQYF,TGTGCCACCAGCAGCGGAAAAAGACTATTAGTGAGCACAGATACGCAGTATTTT
TRBV6-5,TRBJ1-5,NA,NA,CASSYQDPYGRPQHF,TGTGCCAGCAGTTACCAGGACCCGTACGGGAGGCCCCAGCATTTT
TRBV6-5,TRBJ1-2,NA,TRBD1,CASGDRGAYGYTF,TGTGCCAGCGGGGACAGGGGAGCCTATGGCTACACCTTC
TRBV5-1,TRBJ2-2,NA,TRBD1,CASGQGSTGELFF,TGCGCCAGCGGACAGGGTAGCACCGGGGAGCTGTTTTTT
TRBV30,TRBJ2-5,NA,NA,CAWSVGLYREGETQYF,TGTGCCTGGAGTGTAGGGCTTTACAGGGAAGGAGAGACCCAGTACTTC
TRBV7-2,TRBJ1-5,NA,NA,CASSLRQNQPQHF,TGTGCCAGCAGCTTACGACAGAATCAGCCCCAGCATTTT
TRBV19,TRBJ2-3,NA,TRBD2,CASSIAPLFVGGGRRDTQYF,TGTGCCAGTAGTATAGCCCCTTTATTTGTGGGCGGGGGAAGAAGAGATACGCAGTATTTT
TRBV13,TRBJ1-1,NA,TRBD1,CASSRDRGHTEAFF,TGTGCCAGCAGCAGGGACAGGGGGCACACTGAAGCTTTCTTT
TRBV11-3,TRBJ2-2,NA,NA,CASSVDRSGELFF,TGTGCCAGCAGCGTCGACAGGTCCGGGGAGCTGTTTTTT
TRBV5-1,TRBJ1-4,NA,NA,CASSLGSVATNEKLFF,TGCGCCAGCAGCTTGGGCAGCGTTGCAACTAATGAAAAACTGTTTTTT
TRBV11-2,TRBJ1-1,NA,NA,CASSLAGYEAFF,TGTGCCAGCAGCTTAGCGGGGTATGAAGCTTTCTTT
TRBV6-5,TRBJ2-7,NA,TRBD1,CATDRVEYEQYF,TGTGCCACCGACAGGGTGGAGTACGAGCAGTACTTC
TRBV19,TRBJ2-1,NA,NA,CASSIDPGVAGQFF,TGTGCCAGTAGTATAGATCCGGGGGTGGCTGGGCAGTTCTTC
TRBV12-3/TRBV12-4,TRBJ1-6,NA,NA,CASSYPAAPLHF,TGTGCCAGCAGTTACCCCGCGGCACCCCTCCACTTT
TRBV28,TRBJ2-3,NA,TRBD1,CASSFSGTGAADTQYF,TGTGCCAGCAGTTTTTCAGGGACAGGAGCCGCAGATACGCAGTATTTT
TRBV11-3,TRBJ2-2,NA,TRBD2,CASSLRGGHTGELFF,TGTGCCAGCAGCTTACGGGGGGGGCACACCGGGGAGCTGTTTTTT
TRBV5-8,TRBJ2-5,NA,NA,CASRLRGGETQYF,TGTGCCAGCAGGCTCAGGGGTGGGGAGACCCAGTACTTC
TRBV6-5,TRBJ1-1,once,NA,CASRSRGLNTEAFF,TGTGCCAGCAGGAGCAGGGGATTGAACACTGAAGCTTTCTTT
TRBV7-9,TRBJ2-6,NA,NA,CASSFGTANVLTF,TGTGCCAGCAGCTTCGGGACTGCCAACGTCCTGACTTTC
TRBV6-5,TRBJ1-6,NA,NA,CASSLDGGDGYPPLHF,TGTGCCAGCAGTTTAGACGGGGGGGACGGATACCCACCCCTCCACTTT
TRBV7-9,TRBJ1-2,once,NA,CASSLGALYTF,TGTGCCAGCAGCTTAGGGGCACTCTACACCTTC
TRBV6-6,TRBJ2-6,NA,TRBD1,CASSRDRFYSGANVLTF,TGTGCCAGCAGTCGGGACAGGTTTTACTCTGGGGCCAACGTCCTGACTTTC
TRBV15,TRBJ1-6,NA,NA,CATSSEQVYNSPLHF,TGTGCCACCAGCAGTGAACAGGTCTATAATTCACCCCTCCACTTT
TRBV27,TRBJ1-4,NA,TRBD1,CASHSHGQDEKLFF,TGTGCCAGCCATAGCCACGGACAGGATGAAAAACTGTTTTTT
TRBV19,TRBJ1-2,NA,NA,CASSRQVSYGYTF,TGTGCCAGTAGTCGACAGGTCTCATATGGCTACACCTTC
TRBV30,TRBJ2-7,medium-sized,TRBD1,CAWSVAGGIYEQYF,TGTGCCTGGAGTGTGGCAGGGGGAATATACGAGCAGTACTTC
TRBV5-8,TRBJ1-3,NA,NA,CASSLGGASSGNTIYF,TGTGCCAGCAGCTTGGGTGGGGCAAGCTCTGGAAACACCATATATTTT
TRBV5-1,TRBJ2-3,NA,TRBD2,CASSLLLAGGQDTQYF,TGCGCCAGCAGCTTGTTATTAGCGGGGGGGCAAGATACGCAGTATTTT
TRBV5-6,TRBJ2-7,NA,TRBD1,CASSAGQGYYEQYF,TGTGCCAGCAGCGCGGGACAGGGGTACTACGAGCAGTACTTC
TRBV9,TRBJ1-3,NA,NA,CASSVGSGPRSGNTIYF,TGTGCCAGCAGCGTAGGGTCAGGGCCACGCTCTGGAAACACCATATATTTT
TRBV7-2,TRBJ2-1,NA,TRBD2,CASRREGLDNEQFF,TGTGCCAGCAGAAGGGAGGGGCTGGACAATGAGCAGTTCTTC
TRBV10-3,TRBJ2-1,NA,TRBD2,CAIRDGTSGGDEQFF,TGTGCCATCAGAGACGGGACTAGCGGGGGAGATGAGCAGTTCTTC